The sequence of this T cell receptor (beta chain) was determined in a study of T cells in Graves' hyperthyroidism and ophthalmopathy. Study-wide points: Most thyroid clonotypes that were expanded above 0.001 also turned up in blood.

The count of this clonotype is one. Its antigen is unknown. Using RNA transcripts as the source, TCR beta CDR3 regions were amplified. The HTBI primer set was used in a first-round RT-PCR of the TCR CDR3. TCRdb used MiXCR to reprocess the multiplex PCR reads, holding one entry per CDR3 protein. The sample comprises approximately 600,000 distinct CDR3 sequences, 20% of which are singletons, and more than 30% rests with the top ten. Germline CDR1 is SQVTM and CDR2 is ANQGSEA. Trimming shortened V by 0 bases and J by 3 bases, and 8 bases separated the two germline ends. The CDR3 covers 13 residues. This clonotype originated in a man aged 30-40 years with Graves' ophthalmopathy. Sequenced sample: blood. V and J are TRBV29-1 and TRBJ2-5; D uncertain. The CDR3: CSVEDSMKETQYF. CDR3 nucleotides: TGCAGCGTTGAAGACTCGATGAAAGAGACCCAGTACTTC.